This section outlines one T cell receptor beta chain sequence together with its context. Its antigen specificity is not known. No base qualities exist here, and no much larger clone lies one base off it. The record originates from a study of cytomegalovirus exposure and HLA in healthy donors (dated by TCRdb to about 2017). Notes on the research overall: An earlier analysis of a few hundred of the donors reported roughly 300 Gb of sequence data and around 110 million unique TCR beta sequences obtained from some 170 million T cells. In a later genetic analysis, genome-wide SNP genotypes for about three fifths of the 666 donors were used, and that subset was treated as a discovery cohort. The study used immunosequencing to profile the T cell repertoires of approximately 690 subjects and linked those repertoires to cytomegalovirus serostatus. Of the approximately 400 genotyped donors, about 84% fell in the genetic ancestry cluster associated with self-reported Caucasian donors. Among some 400 genotyped donors of the cohort, an average of around 220,000 unique TCR beta nucleotide sequences was sequenced per donor, of which about 19% were non-productive. An early release that covered approximately 600 HLA-typed donors contained 300 to 350 gigabases of sequencing data and tens of millions of unique TCR sequences. In addition to the first cohort of 650 to 800 subjects, a separate validation cohort of about 120 different subjects was used. Roughly five DR-DQ haplotypes were handled as single units for association and clustering because linkage in the cohort was strong. All discovery cohort repertoires had been generated on a single sequencing platform. In an earlier analysis of around 540 of the donors, high-throughput TCR beta sequencing was used to judge whether each TCR beta V gene segment behaved as functional or pseudogenic. The study was designed to test whether signatures of past pathogen exposure could be identified by cataloging public T cell receptors. Class I and class II HLA loci were covered by the typing at four-digit resolution. High-throughput TCR immunosequencing, statistical association of individual TCRs with disease status, and machine learning were combined to predict cytomegalovirus infection status. Typing coverage varied by locus: roughly 629-640 donors for A, B, C, DRB1 and DQB1; roughly 520 for DQA1; over 600 for DPA1; around 490 for DPB1. Rather than using new phenotypic data, the later analysis identified candidate immune exposures from TCR beta sequences and from how often those sequences occurred across donors. Donor age, sex, ethnicity and CMV serostatus were compiled alongside the repertoire data. In a later analysis, previously published TCR beta repertoires from 666 donors were re-analyzed and high-resolution HLA genotyping was added so that TCR occurrence patterns could be studied.

Receptor libraries were prepared by the immunoSEQ multiplex PCR assay. A mixture of 60 forward primers for TCR Vbeta segments and 13 reverse primers for TCR Jbeta segments was used in the multiplex PCR. A multiplex PCR assay on genomic DNA amplified the CDR3 region of rearranged TCR beta genes. On the Illumina HiSeq System, the amplified TCR beta libraries were sequenced as 87-base-pair reads. The published analysis was carried out like this. Across the 670 or so repertoires, a later analysis counted 78 million or so unique TCR beta chains, 9.5 million to 12 million of which were shared by at least two donors. To remove PCR and sequencing errors, raw reads were error-corrected and collapsed into unique sequences using a nearest-neighbor algorithm that merged closely related sequences. V, D and J gene segments were assigned by aligning CDR3 sequences to IMGT reference sequences. For a sequence to be retained, a match of at least six nucleotides was required to both a V gene segment and a J gene segment. Rearrangements were classified as productive when the CDR3 lacked stop codons and remained in frame with V and J, and all other rearrangements were classified as non-productive. CDR3 was defined according to IMGT convention as the region running from the second conserved V-encoded cysteine to the conserved J-encoded phenylalanine. Sequences without an unambiguous match to a single V gene segment were excluded from the earlier analysis of approximately 600 of the donors. In an earlier analysis of 587 of the donors, V segments were called functional above 56.7% productive rearrangements and were called segregating when the between-donor standard deviation exceeded 5%. To diagnose cytomegalovirus status from the catalog of TCR beta chain sequences, a statistical classification framework was built. In a later analysis, TCR nucleotide sequences were compared against IMGT/GENE-DB human TR gene sequences so that V and J genes could be assigned. Using the TCRdist pipeline, a later analysis assigned CDR3 sequences along with most-parsimonious VDJ recombination scenarios. A later analysis defined each TCR beta chain by its CDR3 amino acid sequence plus V-gene family, and excluded reads lacking a unique V-gene family. A later analysis removed several hundred highly shared, low-generation-probability nucleotide sequences to deal with suspected cross-contamination and a sequencing artifact. For each public chain, a later analysis derived a clonal expansion index from normalized ranks of inferred template counts within each repertoire. In a later analysis, generation probabilities were computed with a VDJ recombination model fitted to out-of-frame rearrangements, and the resulting probabilities were checked against IGoR. In a later analysis, TCR-TCR, TCR-HLA and TCR-CMV co-occurrence was scored with hypergeometric tests, and a repertoire-size bias correction was applied to TCR pairs. To estimate false discovery rates, a later analysis permuted the HLA or CMV assignments 20 times. In a later analysis, co-occurring TCRs were grouped using DBSCAN, and TCRdist sequence similarity was added for clustering within HLA-allele-positive subsets. Repertoires with fewer than 30,000 or more than 120,000 public chains were left out of co-occurrence clustering, as were several repertoires with anomalous nucleotide sharing. TCRdb re-hosts the immuneACCESS table, in-frame sequences only. Its copies lack some clones; in the studies checked, an unresolved V gene accounts for under half of them, and the cause for the rest is not known. The V and J calls and clone size are taken from that table; D and trimming were inferred from the DNA. The sample table records more than 80,000 clones; 64% of these occur just once. 3.2% of the sample comes from the top ten.

Findings and caveats that apply to the study as a whole: A few of the identified cytomegalovirus-associated TCR beta chains were confirmed in vitro to be specific for cytomegalovirus antigens. When HLA alleles, especially DR and DQ, strongly co-occurred, TCR associations were difficult to assign to individual alleles. Presence/absence analyses assumed roughly uniform sequencing depth across donors, an assumption that may not hold. A group of highly shared sequence variants was considered likely to be a technical artifact of the sequencing pipeline. Several of the top co-occurrence clusters appeared to be linked to parvovirus B19, influenza, CMV and Epstein-Barr virus, according to a later analysis. In a later analysis, some 18,000 TCR beta sequences were associated with specific HLA alleles at a false discovery rate of 0.05. In the study, about 150 TCR beta chains were listed as associated with cytomegalovirus. A further reported finding was that TCR beta sequences accurately predicted the HLA-A and HLA-B alleles for most subjects in the first cohort. Linkage disequilibrium might explain the correlated functional status among segregating V segments, but an unknown experimental factor could not be ruled out. An earlier analysis of 587 of the donors showed that most TCR beta V segments appeared in productive rearrangements either about 87% or about 30% of the time, which broadly matched IMGT annotations. In a later genetic analysis, a missense DCLRE1C variant was associated with V-gene and J-gene trimming of TCR beta chains, and the association was replicated in an independent cohort. In this cohort, only TCR beta chains were sequenced, and detectable features were limited by the absence of alpha or paired-chain data. The authors suggested that the approach could potentially be extended to other disease states and immunological phenotypes. HLA typing was unavailable for some donors at each locus, so association tests used only the typed subset. In a later analysis, HLA-associated TCR beta chains were found to be more clonally expanded and to have lower generation probabilities than equally common non-associated chains. The classifier was reported to diagnose cytomegalovirus status with high specificity and sensitivity in both the original cohort and the validation cohort. According to a later analysis, TCR association rates differed among HLA loci, with DRB1 alleles showing the most associated TCRs and HLA-C alleles showing the fewest. Compared with the roughly 700-donor mean, donors in an Asian-associated ancestry cluster had fewer N-insertions in productive TCRs, according to a later genetic analysis. In a later analysis, most CMV-associated TCR beta chains were found to appear HLA-restricted, with HLA associations seemingly driven largely by CMV exposure. Over 15 rarely observed V segments, including chromosome 9 orphons, were excluded from the earlier analysis of almost 600 of the donors because counts were too low. For the cohort, immune exposure information was limited to CMV serostatus. Across donors, most TCR sequences were observed very rarely, whereas some public TCRs were present in many individuals.

In total, 666 healthy bone marrow donors made up the cohort. At the time of sampling, every cohort member was nominally healthy, though immune exposures that went unrecorded were likely present. The donor tested CMV seronegative and was one of the 352 seronegative cohort members. A peripheral blood sample was provided by each donor, and peripheral blood mononuclear cells were used for TCR beta sequencing. Genomic DNA extraction from the blood cell samples was performed with the Qiagen DNeasy Blood Extraction Kit. This receptor was obtained from a man between 60 and 70 years old in good health and CMV-seronegative. Sequences were obtained from PBMCs.

The CDR3 corresponds to CASSYAGGSNEQFF. The sequenced DNA: TGTGCCAGCAGTTACGCGGGGGGCAGCAATGAGCAGTTCTTC. In this chain, TRBV6-5 is recombined with TRBJ2-1; TRBD2 fits 8 bases in the junction. The CDR3 starts with the cysteine, ends with the phenylalanine, and has 14 residues. The read is trimmed to its CDR3 DNA, 42 bases read in frame from base 1. CDR1 and CDR2 are read off the germline V gene as MNHEY and SVGAGI. V loses 2 bases at its end and J loses 6 bases; junction bases beyond the gene matches: 3.